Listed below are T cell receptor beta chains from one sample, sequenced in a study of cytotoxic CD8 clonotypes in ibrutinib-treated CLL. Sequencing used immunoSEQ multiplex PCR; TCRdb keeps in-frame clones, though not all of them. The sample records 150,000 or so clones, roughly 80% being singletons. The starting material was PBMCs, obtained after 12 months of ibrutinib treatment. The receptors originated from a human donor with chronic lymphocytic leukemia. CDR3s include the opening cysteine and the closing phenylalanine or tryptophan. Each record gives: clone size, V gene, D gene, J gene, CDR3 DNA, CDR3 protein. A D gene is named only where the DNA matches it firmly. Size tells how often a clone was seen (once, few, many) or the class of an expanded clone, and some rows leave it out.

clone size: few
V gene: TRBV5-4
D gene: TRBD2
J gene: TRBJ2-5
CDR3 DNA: TGTGCCAGCCGGACTAGCGGGGGGGCCGGGGAGACCCAGTACTTC
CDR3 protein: CASRTSGGAGETQYF

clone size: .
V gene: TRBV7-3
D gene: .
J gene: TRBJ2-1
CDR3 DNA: TGTGCCAGCAGCCCCGGGGAAGGGAAATCTTCCTACAATGAGCAGTTCTTC
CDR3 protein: CASSPGEGKSSYNEQFF

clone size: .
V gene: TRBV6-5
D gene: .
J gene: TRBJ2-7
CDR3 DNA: TGTGCCAGCAAACGGACTGGACAAACCTACGAGCAGTACTTC
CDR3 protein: CASKRTGQTYEQYF

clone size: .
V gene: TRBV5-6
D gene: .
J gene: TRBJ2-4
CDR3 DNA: TGTGCCAGCAGCTTGGTCGACAATAAAAACATTCAGTACTTC
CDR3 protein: CASSLVDNKNIQYF

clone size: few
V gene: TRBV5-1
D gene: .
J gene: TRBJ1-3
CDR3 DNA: TGCGCCAGCAGCTTGGGACGGAGCTCTGGAAACACCATATATTTT
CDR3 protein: CASSLGRSSGNTIYF

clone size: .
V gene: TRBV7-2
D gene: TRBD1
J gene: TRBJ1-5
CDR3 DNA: TGTGCCAGCAGCTTAGGGGGGACAGGGGGCCAGCCCCAGCATTTT
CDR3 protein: CASSLGGTGGQPQHF

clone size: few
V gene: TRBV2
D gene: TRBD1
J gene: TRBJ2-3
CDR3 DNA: TGTGCCAGCAGTGAAGTGGACAGGGGTTCTGGTACGCAGTATTTT
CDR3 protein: CASSEVDRGSGTQYF

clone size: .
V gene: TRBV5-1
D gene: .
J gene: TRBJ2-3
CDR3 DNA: TGCGCCAGCAGCCCACGGACGAGCACAGATACGCAGTATTTT
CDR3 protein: CASSPRTSTDTQYF

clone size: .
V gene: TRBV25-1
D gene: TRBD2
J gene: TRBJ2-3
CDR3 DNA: TGTGCCAGCAGTCTCGAGTTCCTAGCGGACGACACAGATACGCAGTATTTT
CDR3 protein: CASSLEFLADDTDTQYF

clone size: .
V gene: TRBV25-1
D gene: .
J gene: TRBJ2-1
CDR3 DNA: TGTGCCAGCAGTGGGGGCGGGGGCTTCCACAATGAGCAGTTCTTC
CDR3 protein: CASSGGGGFHNEQFF

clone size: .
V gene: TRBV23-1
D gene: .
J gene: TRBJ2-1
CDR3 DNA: TGCGCCAAAAAGTCGGGGAGCTCCTACAATGAGCAGTTCTTC
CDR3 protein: CAKKSGSSYNEQFF

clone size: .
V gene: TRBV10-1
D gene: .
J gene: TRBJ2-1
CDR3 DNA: TGCGCCAGCCGGGGGGCCAATGAGCAGTTCTTC
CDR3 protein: CASRGANEQFF

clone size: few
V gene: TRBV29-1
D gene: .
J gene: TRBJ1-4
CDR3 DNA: TGCAGCGTTGCCCCCGACGTCGGTGAAAAACTGTTTTTT
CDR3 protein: CSVAPDVGEKLFF

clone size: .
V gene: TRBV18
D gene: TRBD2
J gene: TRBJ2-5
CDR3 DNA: TGTGCCAGCTCACTAGCGGGGGGCACCTTCGGGGAGACCCAGTACTTC
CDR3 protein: CASSLAGGTFGETQYF

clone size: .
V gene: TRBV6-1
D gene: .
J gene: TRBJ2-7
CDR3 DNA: TGTGCCAGCAGTGAAAGGTTGGGCTCACCCTACGAGCAGTACTTC
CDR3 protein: CASSERLGSPYEQYF

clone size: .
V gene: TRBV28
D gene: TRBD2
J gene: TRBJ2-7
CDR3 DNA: TGTGCCAGCAGCAGACCGATTAGCGGGGTTTACTACGAGCAGTACTTC
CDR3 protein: CASSRPISGVYYEQYF

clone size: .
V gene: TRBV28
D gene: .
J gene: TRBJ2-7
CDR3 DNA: TGTGCCAGCAGTTCCCGGGAGCAGATCTACGAGCAGTACTTC
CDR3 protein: CASSSREQIYEQYF